The clone carrying this T cell receptor (beta chain) is a singleton in its sample. What it recognizes is unknown. The source of the sample is a study of Tregs in tolerant kidney transplant recipients. Study findings and constraints: This study did not directly address biological reproducibility. For some patients, primers changed over time, blocking nucleotide-level comparison. Tolerant patients' donor-specific Tregs expanded beyond overall Tregs, suggesting antigen-driven growth.

This table comes from immunoSEQ multiplex PCR, and its TCRdb copy is limited to in-frame clones, with some not included. Of tens of thousands of clones in the sample, roughly nine tenths were seen once. Related graft donors supplied nonmyeloablative bone marrow transplants, and mixed chimerism was transient. CD4+CD25+CD127- Tregs, CD4+CD25- non-Tregs, CD4 and CD8 cells were sorted. The TCR was taken from a human patient who received a combined kidney and bone marrow transplant. The graft donor may account for some of the T cells. The sequencing here drew on CD4+ T cells from blood (PBMCs), taken 24 months after the transplant.

The chain's CDR3 is CASSQEVIVYEQYF. The CDR3 DNA follows: TGTGCCAGCAGCCAAGAGGTAATAGTCTACGAGCAGTACTTC. The chain uses TRBV4-2 and TRBJ2-7; D is uncertain. Per germline, CDR1 LGHNA and CDR2 YNFKEQ. The CDR3 is 14 amino acids. Between the trimmed V and J ends, which lost 0 bases and 3 bases, there was a span of 9 bases.